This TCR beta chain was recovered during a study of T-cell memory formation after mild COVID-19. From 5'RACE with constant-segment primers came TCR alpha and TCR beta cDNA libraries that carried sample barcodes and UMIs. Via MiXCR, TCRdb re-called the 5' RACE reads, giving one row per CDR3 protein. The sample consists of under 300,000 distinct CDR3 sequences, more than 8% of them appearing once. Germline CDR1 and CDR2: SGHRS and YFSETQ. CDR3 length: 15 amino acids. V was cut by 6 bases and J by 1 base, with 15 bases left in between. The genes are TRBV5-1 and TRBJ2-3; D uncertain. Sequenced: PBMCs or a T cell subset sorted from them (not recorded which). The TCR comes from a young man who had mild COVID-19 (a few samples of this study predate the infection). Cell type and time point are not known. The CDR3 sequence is CASMVPGFGTDTQYF. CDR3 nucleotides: TGCGCCAGCATGGTCCCTGGATTCGGCACAGATACGCAGTATTTT.